Listed here are 26 T cell receptor beta chains from one sample, sequenced in a study of glioma-infiltrating T cells after dendritic cell vaccination. Sequenced by immunoSEQ multiplex PCR; TCRdb stores in-frame clones only, minus some. Of tens of thousands of clones in the sample, about 83% were seen once. As to time point: after dendritic cell vaccination, including at tumor progression/relapse. This sample comprised blood, obtained after dendritic cell vaccination. The receptors were sampled from a human donor with glioblastoma.

J is TRBJ2-3 and V is TRBV19, with 8 bases identical to TRBD2. The CDR3 has 12 amino acids. J was trimmed by 11 bases and V by 3 bases; bases with no gene match: 4. Germline V gives CDR1 LNHDA, CDR2 SQIVND (reference sequence). The CDR3 region has the DNA TGTGCCAGTAGTATCGGCGCGGGGGGGCAGTATTTT. Protein: CASSIGAGGQYF.

This sequence joins TRBV4-2 and TRBJ1-5, with 8 bases lining up with TRBD1. V shed 4 bases and J 6 bases; nucleotides not matched to a gene: 8. Germline values: CDR1 LGHNA, CDR2 YNFKEQ. The CDR3 is 15 residues long. The CDR3 DNA follows: TGTGCCAGCAGCCCGACAGGGGAGGGAAGTCAGCCCCAGCATTTT. This encodes CASSPTGEGSQPQHF.

This clone was counted only a few times. V gene TRBV7-2 combines with J gene TRBJ2-7, with a weak D call TRBD1 (5 bases). Trimming shortened V by 1 base and J by 4 bases, and 8 bases separated the two germline ends. Germline CDR1 SGHTA, CDR2 FQGNSA. The length of the CDR3 is 13 residues. The CDR3 bases are TGTGCCAGCAGCTTAGTTGCAGGGTACGAGCAGTACTTC. This encodes CASSLVAGYEQYF.

This clone has more than one count but fewer than ten. This chain uses TRBV9 with TRBJ2-2; maybe TRBD2 (6 bases). Trimming shortened V by 4 bases and J by 0 bases, and 16 bases separated the two germline ends. This CDR3 is 17 amino acids long. Germline CDR1 reads SGDLS; CDR2 reads YYNGEE. CDR3 protein: CASSPGLGRANTGELFF. The CDR3 DNA is TGTGCCAGCAGCCCGGGACTCGGGCGGGCGAACACCGGGGAGCTGTTTTTT.

This clone occurred a few times. The chain is built from TRBV30 and TRBJ2-2; possible D gene TRBD1, 6 bases. Between the trimmed V and J ends, which lost 4 bases and 7 bases, there was a span of 7 bases. Germline V lookup: CDR1 GTSNPN, CDR2 SVGIG (reference sequence). The CDR3 has 11 amino acids. CDR3 nucleotide sequence: TGTGCCTGGAAGGGGGACGGGGAGCTGTTTTTT. This gives the protein CAWKGDGELFF.

The gene calls are TRBV6-5 and TRBJ2-1; no reliable D call. The length of the CDR3 is 13 residues. The V and J ends lost 4 bases and 7 bases respectively, with 11 bases between them. Germline V lookup: CDR1 MNHEY, CDR2 SVGAGI. CDR3 sequence reads: CASSSGDMNEQFF. The CDR3 coding sequence is TGTGCCAGCAGTTCAGGTGACATGAATGAGCAGTTCTTC.

The rearrangement links TRBV14 to TRBJ1-1; 10 nucleotides line up with TRBD1. Germline values: CDR1 SGHDN, CDR2 FVKESK. With V trimmed by 1 base and J by 6 bases, 14 bases remained unmatched. The CDR3 consists of 18 residues. The CDR3 region has the DNA TGTGCCAGCAGCCAAGTGTTCGGGACAGGGGCCCTCTTGGCTGAAGCTTTCTTT. The encoded protein is CASSQVFGTGALLAEAFF. Drawing the rest from reference TRBV14 and TRBJ1-1, the complete variable domain is EAGVTQFPSHSVIEKGQTVTLRCDPISGHDNLYWYRRVMGKEIKFLLHFVKESKQDESGMPNNRFLAERTGGTYSTLKVQPAELEDSGVYFCASSQVFGTGALLAEAFFGQGTRLTVV.

The rearrangement links TRBV4-1 to TRBJ2-7; D might be TRBD2 (6 bases). The CDR3 runs to 19 residues. V lost 1 base and J lost 1, with 23 bases in between. Germline assignment: CDR1 MGHRA and CDR2 YSYEKL. The CDR3 protein is CASSQVGPTGGSHSYEQYF. In nucleotides, the CDR3 is TGCGCCAGCAGCCAAGTTGGTCCTACTGGAGGGTCTCATTCCTACGAGCAGTACTTC.

CDR3 amino acids: CASSVAMADSYEQYF. The CDR3, as DNA: TGTGCCAGCAGCGTAGCTATGGCGGACTCCTACGAGCAGTACTTC. This sequence joins TRBV9 and TRBJ2-7; no reliable D call. Germline CDR1 is SGDLS and CDR2 is YYNGEE. The CDR3 covers 15 residues. Trimming took 0 bases from V and 0 from J, leaving 10 bases between them.

This chain connects TRBV6-5 to TRBJ2-5; D is possibly TRBD1 (5 bases). CDR3 length: 16 amino acids. Trimming removed 2 bases at V and 2 bases at J, with 15 bases between. Germline V CDR1 and CDR2: MNHEY, SVGAGI. CDR3 sequence reads: CASSYPEGEAQETQYF. In DNA, the CDR3 is TGTGCCAGCAGTTACCCCGAAGGGGAAGCTCAAGAGACCCAGTACTTC.

V and J are TRBV4-1 and TRBJ2-5, with 8 bases fitting TRBD2. The V gene end was trimmed by 4 bases and the J gene end by 5 bases; junction bases not matched to a gene: 6. This CDR3 region has 14 residues. Germline V gene lookup returns CDR1 MGHRA and CDR2 YSYEKL. DNA for the CDR3: TGCGCCAGCAGCCGAGGGCGGGGGGAGGAGACCCAGTACTTC. Its translation: CASSRGRGEETQYF.

V is TRBV5-1 and J is TRBJ2-2; 15 positions match TRBD2. The CDR3 runs to 16 residues. Unmatched junction bases numbered 5, after V lost 4 bases and J lost 7 bases. Germline V lookup: CDR1 SGHRS, CDR2 YFSETQ. CDR3 in DNA: TGCGCCAGCAGCCGGACTAGCGGGGGGGCCGGCGGGGAGCTGTTTTTT. It encodes CASSRTSGGAGGELFF.

The chain employs TRBV19 and TRBJ2-3, with a tentative D call TRBD2 (5 bases). V was pared by 3 bases and J by 5 bases, with 15 bases between. The CDR3 has 15 residues. CDR1 LNHDA and CDR2 SQIVND come from the germline V gene (reference sequence). CDR3 region: CASSMGGHGRDTQYF. The CDR3 nucleotides are TGTGCCAGTAGTATGGGCGGGCACGGGCGAGATACGCAGTATTTT.

This clone was recorded only once. The chain uses TRBV11-2 and TRBJ2-7, with 8 bases matching TRBD2. Germline lookup yields CDR1 SGHAT and CDR2 FQNNGV. The length of the CDR3 is 17 residues. After removal of 2 bases from V and 1 base from J, the junction contained 10 bases not matched to a gene. The CDR3 is CASSLNFLGLESYEQYF. The CDR3 DNA is TGTGCCAGCAGCTTAAACTTCTTGGGACTAGAATCCTACGAGCAGTACTTC. Variable domain in full (rest from reference TRBV11-2 and TRBJ2-7): EAGVAQSPRYKIIEKRQSVAFWCNPISGHATLYWYQQILGQGPKLLIQFQNNGVVDDSQLPKDRFSAERLKGVDSTLKIQPAKLEDSAVYLCASSLNFLGLESYEQYFGPGTRLTVT.

This chain links TRBV11-2 with TRBJ2-5; the match to TRBD1 covers 9 bases. CDR3 length: 15 residues. The junction had 9 bases not matched to a gene; V was cut back by 5 bases and J by 5 bases. Germline V gene lookup returns CDR1 SGHAT and CDR2 FQNNGV. The CDR3 nucleotides are TGTGCCAGCAGCACCGGGACAGGGAAGTTGGAGACCCAGTACTTC. Amino acid sequence: CASSTGTGKLETQYF.

The chain joins TRBV5-4 to TRBJ2-3, with TRBD1 as a possible D gene (6 bases). The V gene lost 3 bases and the J gene lost 0 bases, with 8 bases spanning the gap. The length of the CDR3 is 14 residues. Germline V gene data show CDR1 as SGHNT and CDR2 as YYREEE (reference sequence). CDR3 in amino acids: CASSSQGSTDTQYF. Written as DNA, the CDR3 is TGTGCCAGCAGCTCTCAGGGGAGCACAGATACGCAGTATTTT.

The sample holds one count of this clone. The V call is TRBV5-1, the J call TRBJ2-3, with 11 bases fitting TRBD2. CDR3 length: 16 residues. The trim removed 7 bases at V and 4 bases at J, leaving 11 bases unmatched. CDR1 is SGHRS and CDR2 is YFSETQ in the germline V gene. CDR3 amino acids: CASRTLAGGLADTQYF. CDR3 nucleotide sequence: TGCGCCAGCCGCACCCTAGCGGGGGGTTTGGCAGATACGCAGTATTTT.

The chain joins TRBV5-6 to TRBJ1-1; 12 bases are a match to TRBD1. V dropped 4 bases and J dropped 4; count of bases not matched to a gene: 11. This CDR3 has 17 amino acids. Germline V gene data show CDR1 as SGHDT and CDR2 as YYEEEE. CDR3 DNA: TGTGCCAGCAGCGGGGGACAGGGGGCCCCACTCGGCACTGAAGCTTTCTTT. It is translated as CASSGGQGAPLGTEAFF.

This chain joins TRBV25-1 and TRBJ1-2; 8 nucleotides match TRBD1. Germline CDR1 is MGHDK and CDR2 is SYGVNS. The length of the CDR3 is 14 residues. V trimming: 3 bases; J trimming: 4 bases; junction bases outside the gene matches: 4. The CDR3 region is CASSDPDRVYGYTF. The CDR3 DNA sequence: TGTGCCAGCAGTGACCCGGACAGGGTCTATGGCTACACCTTC.

The J gene is TRBJ2-1, the V gene TRBV13; D remains unclear. Trimming removed 4 bases at V and 5 bases at J, with 3 bases between. Germline V gene sequence: CDR1 PRHDT, CDR2 FYEKMQ (reference sequence). This CDR3 has 11 residues. CDR3 sequence: CASSYNNEQFF. CDR3 coding DNA: TGTGCCAGCAGCTACAACAATGAGCAGTTCTTC.

This clone has a handful of counts. The same CDR3 is also encoded by other DNA sequences in this sample. This rearrangement joins TRBV7-2 to TRBJ1-6; D is uncertain. Germline CDR1 reads SGHTA; CDR2 reads FQGNSA. V shed 5 bases and J shed 1 base, with 12 bases lying between them. This CDR3 is 16 amino acids long. The CDR3 is CASSLGWRSYNSPLHF. The CDR3 coding sequence is TGTGCCAGCAGCCTAGGATGGAGGTCCTATAATTCACCCCTCCACTTT.

The V gene is TRBV5-1, the J gene TRBJ2-7, with 9 bases identical to TRBD1. Germline trimming cut 7 bases from V and 4 bases from J; bases unmatched to any gene: 6. CDR1 SGHRS and CDR2 YFSETQ come from the germline V gene. This CDR3 comprises 13 residues. The CDR3 DNA sequence: TGCGCCAGCGATCCCGGGACAGGGTACGAGCAGTACTTC. Its protein product is CASDPGTGYEQYF.

This chain connects TRBV27 to TRBJ2-7, with TRBD1 matching 8 bases. V lost 6 bases to trimming and J lost 0 bases; unmatched junction nucleotides: 19. Looked up from germline, CDR1 is MNHEY and CDR2 is SMNVEV (reference sequence). The length of the CDR3 is 19 residues. The CDR3 DNA follows: TGTGCCAGCAGACCGACAGGGGTCGCCCTTCAACTGCTCTCCTACGAGCAGTACTTC. Amino acids: CASRPTGVALQLLSYEQYF.

V gene TRBV5-6 combines with J gene TRBJ2-5, with a weak D call TRBD2 (6 bases). Trimming stripped 1 base from V and 4 bases from J, with 11 bases between. The length of the CDR3 is 14 residues. CDR1 is SGHDT, CDR2 YYEEEE, per germline. In nucleotides, the CDR3 is TGTGCCAGCAGCTTGAGGGCGGGGTCAGAGACCCAGTACTTC. It encodes CASSLRAGSETQYF.

The V gene is TRBV11-2, the J gene TRBJ1-6; D perhaps matches TRBD1 (5 bases). V gave up 4 bases and J gave up 4 bases, with 14 bases separating them. The CDR3 covers 16 residues. The V gene's germline CDR1 is SGHAT and CDR2 FQNNGV. CDR3 in amino acids: CASSSGTPIYNSPLHF. In DNA, the CDR3 is TGTGCCAGCAGCTCCGGGACTCCTATTTATAATTCACCCCTCCACTTT.

The CDR3: CASSESGGGSGANVLTF. CDR3 nucleotides: TGCGCCAGCAGTGAGTCAGGGGGCGGCTCTGGGGCCAACGTCCTGACTTTC. The chain carries TRBV10-2 and TRBJ2-6; TRBD1 matches at 7 bases. The V segment lost 0 bases and the J segment 0 bases; nucleotides outside the gene matches: 2. Germline lookup yields CDR1 WSHSY and CDR2 SAAADI. CDR3 length: 17 residues.